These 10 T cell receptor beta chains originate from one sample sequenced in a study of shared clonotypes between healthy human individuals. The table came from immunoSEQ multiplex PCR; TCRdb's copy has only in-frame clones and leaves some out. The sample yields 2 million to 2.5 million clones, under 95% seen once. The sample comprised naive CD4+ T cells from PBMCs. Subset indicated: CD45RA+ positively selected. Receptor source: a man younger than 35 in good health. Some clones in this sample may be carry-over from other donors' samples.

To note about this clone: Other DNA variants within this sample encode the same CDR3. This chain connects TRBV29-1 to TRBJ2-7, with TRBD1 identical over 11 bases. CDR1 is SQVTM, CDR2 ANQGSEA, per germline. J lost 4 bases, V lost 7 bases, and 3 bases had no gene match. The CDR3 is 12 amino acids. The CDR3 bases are TGCAGCGCGGGGACAGGGGGATACGAGCAGTACTTC. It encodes CSAGTGGYEQYF.

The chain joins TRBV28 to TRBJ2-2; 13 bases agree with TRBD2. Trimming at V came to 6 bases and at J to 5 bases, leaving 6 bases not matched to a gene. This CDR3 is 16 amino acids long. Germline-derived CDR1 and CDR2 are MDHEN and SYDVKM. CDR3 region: CASRPPGLAGTGELFF. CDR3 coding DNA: TGTGCCAGCAGACCGCCGGGACTAGCGGGAACCGGGGAGCTGTTTTTT. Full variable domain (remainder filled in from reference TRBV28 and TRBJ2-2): DVKVTQSSRYLVKRTGEKVFLECVQDMDHENMFWYRQDPGLGLRLIYFSYDVKMKEKGDIPEGYSVSREKKERFSLILESASTNQTSMYLCASRPPGLAGTGELFFGEGSRLTVL.

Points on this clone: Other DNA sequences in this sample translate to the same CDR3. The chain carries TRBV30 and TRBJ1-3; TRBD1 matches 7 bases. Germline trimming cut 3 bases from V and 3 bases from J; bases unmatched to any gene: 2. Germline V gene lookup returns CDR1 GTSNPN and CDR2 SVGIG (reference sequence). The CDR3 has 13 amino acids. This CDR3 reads CAWRYRGGNTIYF. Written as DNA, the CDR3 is TGTGCCTGGAGGTACAGGGGTGGAAACACCATATATTTT. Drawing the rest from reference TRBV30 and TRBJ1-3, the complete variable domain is SQTIHQWPATLVQPVGSPLSLECTVEGTSNPNLYWYRQAAGRGLQLLFYSVGIGQISSEVPQNLSASRPQDRQFILSSKKLLLSDSGFYLCAWRYRGGNTIYFGEGSWLTVV.

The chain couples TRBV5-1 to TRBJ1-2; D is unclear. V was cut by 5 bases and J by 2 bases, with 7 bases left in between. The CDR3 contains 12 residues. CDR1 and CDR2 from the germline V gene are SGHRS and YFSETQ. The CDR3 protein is CASSEANYGYTF. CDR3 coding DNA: TGCGCCAGCAGTGAGGCCAACTATGGCTACACCTTC.

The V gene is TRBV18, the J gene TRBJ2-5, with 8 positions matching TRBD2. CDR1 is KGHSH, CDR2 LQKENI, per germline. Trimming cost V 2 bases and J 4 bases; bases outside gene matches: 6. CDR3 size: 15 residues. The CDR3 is CASSPWGTSRETQYF. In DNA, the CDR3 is TGTGCCAGCTCACCATGGGGGACTAGTCGAGAGACCCAGTACTTC.

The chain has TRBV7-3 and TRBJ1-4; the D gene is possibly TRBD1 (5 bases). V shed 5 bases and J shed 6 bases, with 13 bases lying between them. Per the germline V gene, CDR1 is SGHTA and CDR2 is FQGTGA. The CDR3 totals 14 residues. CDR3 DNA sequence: TGTGCCAGCAGCCTCGACAGCGGGTATGAAAAACTGTTTTTT. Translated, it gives CASSLDSGYEKLFF.

The CDR3 reads CASSSHGTGNYEQYF. The CDR3 DNA reads TGTGCCAGCAGTTCACATGGGACAGGGAATTACGAGCAGTACTTC. The chain is built from TRBV28 and TRBJ2-7, with TRBD1 matching 9 bases. The germline V gene encodes CDR1 MDHEN and CDR2 SYDVKM. The CDR3 consists of 15 residues. V was clipped by 4 bases and J by 4 bases; unmatched bases: 8.

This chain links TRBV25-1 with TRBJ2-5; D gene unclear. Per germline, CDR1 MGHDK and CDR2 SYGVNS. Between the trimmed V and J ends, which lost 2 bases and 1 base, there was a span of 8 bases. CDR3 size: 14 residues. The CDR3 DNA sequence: TGTGCCAGCAGTGAAATGGTGGCCCAAGAGACCCAGTACTTC. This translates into CASSEMVAQETQYF.

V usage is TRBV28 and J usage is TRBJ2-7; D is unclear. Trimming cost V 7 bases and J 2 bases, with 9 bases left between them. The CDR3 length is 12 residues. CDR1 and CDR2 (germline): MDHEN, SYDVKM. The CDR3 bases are TGTGCCAGCATCGGTGGGACCTACGAGCAGTACTTC. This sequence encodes CASIGGTYEQYF.

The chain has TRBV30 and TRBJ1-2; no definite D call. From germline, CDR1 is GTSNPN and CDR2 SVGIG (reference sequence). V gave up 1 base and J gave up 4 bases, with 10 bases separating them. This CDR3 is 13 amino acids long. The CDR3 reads CAWSGVGPYGYTF. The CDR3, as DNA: TGTGCCTGGAGTGGAGTGGGCCCCTATGGCTACACCTTC.